The 18 T cell receptor beta chains presented below share a single source sample, sequenced in a study of blood T cell repertoires in COVID-19. This table comes from immunoSEQ multiplex PCR, and its TCRdb copy is limited to in-frame clones, with some not included. The table records 35,000 to 50,000 clones, more than 80% of them present only once. The sample was peripheral blood. The receptors come from a man aged 55 to 70 in a cohort sampled during active COVID-19.

V is TRBV28 and J is TRBJ1-4; D possibly corresponds to TRBD1 (6 bases). Trimming stripped 7 bases from V and 5 bases from J, with 11 bases between. The CDR3 length is 13 residues. Germline CDR1 and CDR2: MDHEN and SYDVKM. The chain's CDR3 is CASNGQPNEKLFF. As DNA, the CDR3 is TGTGCCAGCAACGGACAGCCCAATGAAAAACTGTTTTTT.

The chain links TRBV27 to TRBJ2-3, with 8 bases that match TRBD2. The trim removed 7 bases at V and 3 bases at J, leaving 6 bases unmatched. Germline values: CDR1 MNHEY, CDR2 SMNVEV (reference sequence). The CDR3 length is 14 residues. The chain's CDR3 is CASKWLAGTDTQYF. The CDR3 nucleotides read TGTGCCAGCAAGTGGCTAGCGGGTACAGATACGCAGTATTTT.

The chain is built from TRBV28 and TRBJ2-3; 10 positions agree with TRBD2. After removal of 6 bases from V and 5 bases from J, the junction contained 11 bases not matched to a gene. Germline values: CDR1 MDHEN, CDR2 SYDVKM. The CDR3 has 16 residues. The CDR3 sequence is CASSLVASGSGDTQYF. The CDR3 coding sequence is TGTGCCAGCAGCCTCGTTGCTAGCGGGAGTGGAGATACGCAGTATTTT.

This clone appeared a few times. This chain links TRBV2 with TRBJ2-3; TRBD1 aligns across 10 bases. Trimming at V came to 5 bases and at J to 4 bases, leaving 9 bases not matched to a gene. Per germline, CDR1 SNHLY and CDR2 FYNNEI. The CDR3 loop spans 16 amino acids. The CDR3, as DNA: TGTGCCAGCAGTCCGCCGGGACAGGGGTTGTCAGATACGCAGTATTTT. Protein: CASSPPGQGLSDTQYF.

V usage is TRBV3-1 (or the pseudogene TRBV3-2) and J usage is TRBJ1-2; D gene uncertain. This CDR3 region has 12 residues. V was clipped by 4 bases and J by 4 bases, with 7 bases between them. From germline, CDR1 is LGHDT and CDR2 YNNKEL (reference sequence). CDR3 coding DNA: TGTGCCAGCAGCCCGAGTTCCTATGGCTACACCTTC. The encoded protein is CASSPSSYGYTF.

This chain links TRBV11-3 with TRBJ2-1; tentative D call: TRBD2 (5 bases). Per germline, CDR1 SGHNT and CDR2 YENEEA. The ends were cut back, 5 bases at V and 4 bases at J, with 9 bases in the middle. The CDR3 is 13 residues long. CDR3 bases: TGTGCCAGCAGCCCCACGGGATACAATGAGCAGTTCTTC. It specifies CASSPTGYNEQFF.

The chain combines TRBV24-1 with TRBJ2-5, with 8 positions matching TRBD1. The CDR3 length is 15 residues. V was clipped by 4 bases and J by 5 bases; unmatched bases: 8. From germline, CDR1 is KGHDR and CDR2 SFDVKD. CDR3 sequence (DNA): TGTGCCACCAGTGACTTGACAGGGGTCGGCGAGACCCAGTACTTC. Translating gives CATSDLTGVGETQYF.

J is TRBJ1-1 and V is TRBV6-6, with 10 bases identical to TRBD1. Germline V gives CDR1 MNHNY, CDR2 SVGAGI (reference sequence). The CDR3 runs 16 residues. With 7 bases clipped from V and 3 bases from J, the junction kept 11 bases outside the gene matches. The CDR3, as DNA: TGTGCCAGCACGTTTGGGGACAGGGGATTTGACACTGAAGCTTTCTTT. The encoded protein is CASTFGDRGFDTEAFF.

The V call is TRBV18, the J call TRBJ1-4; TRBD1 agrees at 9 bases. Trimming took 6 bases from V and 8 from J; bases not matched to a gene: 10. This CDR3 has 15 residues. CDR1 KGHSH and CDR2 LQKENI come from the germline V gene. The CDR3 sequence: CASSPGQGRREKLFF. CDR3 sequence (DNA): TGTGCCAGCTCGCCCGGACAGGGGAGGCGCGAAAAACTGTTTTTT.

The chain joins TRBV27 to TRBJ2-2; TRBD1 matches at 7 bases. CDR3 size: 16 residues. The trim removed 0 bases at V and 7 bases at J, leaving 8 bases unmatched. Germline lookup yields CDR1 MNHEY and CDR2 SMNVEV (reference sequence). DNA of the CDR3: TGTGCCAGCAGTTTATCAAGCAGGGGGACGAGCGGGGAGCTGTTTTTT. Amino acid sequence: CASSLSSRGTSGELFF.

A single count supports this clone. The V and J genes are TRBV7-8 and TRBJ1-4; D not resolved. The V end lost 2 bases, the J end lost 7 bases, and 8 bases lay between the germline ends. Germline V gene data show CDR1 as SGHVS and CDR2 as FQNEAQ. This CDR3 has 13 amino acids. The CDR3 here is CASSLIRGEKLFF. In DNA form, the CDR3 reads TGTGCCAGCAGCTTAATTCGGGGTGAAAAACTGTTTTTT.

The chain recombines TRBV7-2 with TRBJ2-5; TRBD2 agrees at 8 bases. The CDR3 has 16 amino acids. Germline assignment: CDR1 SGHTA and CDR2 FQGNSA. Trimming cost V 5 bases and J 6 bases; bases outside gene matches: 14. The CDR3 DNA is TGTGCCAGCAGCCCGTCCTCGGCGGGGGGCCCAAAGACCCAGTACTTC. As protein: CASSPSSAGGPKTQYF.

The chain employs TRBV2 and TRBJ2-7, with a weak D call TRBD1 (6 bases). Trimming stripped 4 bases from V and 0 bases from J, with 10 bases between. CDR1 and CDR2 (germline): SNHLY, FYNNEI. The CDR3 consists of 14 residues. CDR3 in amino acids: CASSVLQGSYEQYF. In DNA form, the CDR3 reads TGTGCCAGCAGTGTTTTACAGGGCTCCTACGAGCAGTACTTC.

The chain carries TRBV2 and TRBJ1-5, with D possibly TRBD1 on 5 matching bases. This CDR3 spans 15 amino acids. Germline values: CDR1 SNHLY, CDR2 FYNNEI. V lost 9 bases, J lost 2 bases, and 17 bases lay in between. Here the CDR3 DNA reads TGTGCCAGAGAATCTCAGGGCGCCGGCAATCAGCCCCAGCATTTT. Translated, it gives CARESQGAGNQPQHF.

This rearrangement joins TRBV28 to TRBJ2-3; 11 bases line up with TRBD1. V was pared by 4 bases and J by 2 bases, with 8 bases of the junction left unmatched. CDR1 is MDHEN, CDR2 SYDVKM, per germline. The CDR3 runs to 17 residues. This CDR3 reads CASSSQRTGGFTDTQYF. The CDR3 bases are TGTGCCAGCAGTTCCCAACGGACAGGGGGCTTCACAGATACGCAGTATTTT.

The chain recombines TRBV9 with TRBJ2-2, with no clear D. The ends were cut back, 0 bases at V and 5 bases at J, with 14 bases in the middle. Germline values: CDR1 SGDLS, CDR2 YYNGEE. This CDR3 has 16 residues. The CDR3 protein is CASSVGDSVRTGELFF. Here the CDR3 DNA reads TGTGCCAGCAGCGTAGGAGACTCGGTGCGGACCGGGGAGCTGTTTTTT.

In DNA form, the CDR3 reads TGTGCCAGCTCACCTCGGGACAGCTCCTACGAGCAGTACTTC. This codes for CASSPRDSSYEQYF. The V call is TRBV18, the J call TRBJ2-7, with 7 bases lining up with TRBD1. The CDR3 is 14 amino acids. Germline V gene sequence: CDR1 KGHSH, CDR2 LQKENI. V lost 3 bases to trimming and J lost 0 bases; unmatched junction nucleotides: 2.

The chain joins TRBV5-6 to TRBJ1-5; TRBD1 agrees at 9 bases. Germline V lookup: CDR1 SGHDT, CDR2 YYEEEE. The CDR3 totals 15 residues. V dropped 4 bases and J dropped 3; count of bases not matched to a gene: 5. The CDR3 reads CASSRTGDSNQPQHF. The CDR3 nucleotides read TGTGCCAGCAGCCGGACAGGGGACTCCAATCAGCCCCAGCATTTT. Together with reference TRBV5-6 and TRBJ1-5, the CDR3 gives the full variable domain: DAGVTQSPTHLIKTRGQQVTLRCSPKSGHDTVSWYQQALGQGPQFIFQYYEEEERQRGNFPDRFSGHQFPNYSSELNVNALLLGDSALYLCASSRTGDSNQPQHFGDGTRLSIL.